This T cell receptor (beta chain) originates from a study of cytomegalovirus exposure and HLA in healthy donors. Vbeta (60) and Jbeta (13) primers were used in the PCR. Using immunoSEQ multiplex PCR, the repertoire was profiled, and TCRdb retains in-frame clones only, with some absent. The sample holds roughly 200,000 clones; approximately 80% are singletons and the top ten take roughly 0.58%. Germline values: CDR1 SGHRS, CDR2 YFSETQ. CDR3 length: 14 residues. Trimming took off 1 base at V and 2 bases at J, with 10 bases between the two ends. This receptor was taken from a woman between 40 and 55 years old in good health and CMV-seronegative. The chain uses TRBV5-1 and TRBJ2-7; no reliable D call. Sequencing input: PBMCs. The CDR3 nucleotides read TGCGCCAGCAGCTTGTCGCCAGGTACCTACGAGCAGTACTTC. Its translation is CASSLSPGTYEQYF. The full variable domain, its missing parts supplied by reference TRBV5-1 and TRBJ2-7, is KAGVTQTPRYLIKTRGQQVTLSCSPISGHRSVSWYQQTPGQGLQFLFEYFSETQRNKGNFPGRFSGRQFSNSRSEMNVSTLELGDSALYLCASSLSPGTYEQYFGPGTRLTVT.